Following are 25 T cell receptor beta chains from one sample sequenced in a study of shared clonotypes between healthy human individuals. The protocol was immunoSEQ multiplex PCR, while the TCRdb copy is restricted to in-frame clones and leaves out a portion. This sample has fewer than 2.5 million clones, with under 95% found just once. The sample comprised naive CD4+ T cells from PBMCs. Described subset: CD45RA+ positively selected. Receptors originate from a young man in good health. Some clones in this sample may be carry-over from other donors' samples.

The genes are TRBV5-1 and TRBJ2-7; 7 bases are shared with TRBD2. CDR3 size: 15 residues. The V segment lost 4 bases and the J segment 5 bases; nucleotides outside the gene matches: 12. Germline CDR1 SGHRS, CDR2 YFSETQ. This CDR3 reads CASSLSWEGLNEQYF. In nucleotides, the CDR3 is TGCGCCAGCAGCCTATCTTGGGAGGGCCTGAACGAGCAGTACTTC.

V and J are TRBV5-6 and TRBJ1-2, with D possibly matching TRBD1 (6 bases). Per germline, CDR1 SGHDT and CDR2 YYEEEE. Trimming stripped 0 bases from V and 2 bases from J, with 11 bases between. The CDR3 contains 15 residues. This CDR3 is CASSLERGSNYGYTF. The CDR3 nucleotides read TGTGCCAGCAGCTTGGAGAGGGGGTCGAACTATGGCTACACCTTC. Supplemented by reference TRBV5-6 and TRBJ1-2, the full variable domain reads DAGVTQSPTHLIKTRGQQVTLRCSPKSGHDTVSWYQQALGQGPQFIFQYYEEEERQRGNFPDRFSGHQFPNYSSELNVNALLLGDSALYLCASSLERGSNYGYTFGSGTRLTVV.

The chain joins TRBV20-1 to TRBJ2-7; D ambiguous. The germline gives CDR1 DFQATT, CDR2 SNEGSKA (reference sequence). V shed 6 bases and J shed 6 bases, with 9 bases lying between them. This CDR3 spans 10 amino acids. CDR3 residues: CSAHKIEQYF. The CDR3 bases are TGCAGTGCCCACAAGATCGAGCAGTACTTC.

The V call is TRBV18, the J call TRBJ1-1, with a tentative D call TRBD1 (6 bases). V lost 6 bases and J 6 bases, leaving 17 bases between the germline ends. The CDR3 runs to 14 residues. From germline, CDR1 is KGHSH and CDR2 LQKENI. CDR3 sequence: CASSLTQGNPEAFF. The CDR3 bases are TGTGCCAGCTCTCTGACACAGGGTAACCCTGAAGCTTTCTTT.

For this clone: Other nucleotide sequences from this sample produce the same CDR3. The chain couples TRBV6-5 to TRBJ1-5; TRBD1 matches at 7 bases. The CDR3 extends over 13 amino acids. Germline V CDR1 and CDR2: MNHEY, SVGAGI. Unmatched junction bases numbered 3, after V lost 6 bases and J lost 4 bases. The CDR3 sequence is CASRNRGNQPQHF. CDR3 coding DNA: TGTGCCAGCAGGAACAGGGGTAATCAGCCCCAGCATTTT.

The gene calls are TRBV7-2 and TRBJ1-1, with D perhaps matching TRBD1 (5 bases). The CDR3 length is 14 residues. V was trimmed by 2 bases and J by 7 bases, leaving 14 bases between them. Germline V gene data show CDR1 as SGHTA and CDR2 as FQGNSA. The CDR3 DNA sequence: TGTGCCAGCAGCTTATTCGGGGGGGACGGTGAAGCTTTCTTT. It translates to CASSLFGGDGEAFF.

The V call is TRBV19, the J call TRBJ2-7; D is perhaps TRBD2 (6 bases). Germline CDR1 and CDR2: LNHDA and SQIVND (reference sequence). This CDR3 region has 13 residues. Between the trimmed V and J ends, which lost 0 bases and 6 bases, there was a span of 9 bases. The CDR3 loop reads CASSIELGGEQYF. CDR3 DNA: TGTGCCAGTAGTATAGAGCTCGGGGGCGAGCAGTACTTC.

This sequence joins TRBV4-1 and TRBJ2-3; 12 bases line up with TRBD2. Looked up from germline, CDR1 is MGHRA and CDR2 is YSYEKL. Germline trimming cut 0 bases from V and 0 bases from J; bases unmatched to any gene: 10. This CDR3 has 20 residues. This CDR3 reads CASSQDPLAGGPSSTDTQYF. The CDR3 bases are TGCGCCAGCAGCCAAGATCCGCTAGCGGGGGGGCCTTCTAGCACAGATACGCAGTATTTT.

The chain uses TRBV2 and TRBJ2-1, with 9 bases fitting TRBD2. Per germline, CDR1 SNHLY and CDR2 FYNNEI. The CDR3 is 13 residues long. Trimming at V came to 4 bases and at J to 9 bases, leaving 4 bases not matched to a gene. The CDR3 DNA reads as TGTGCCAGCAGTGTAGCGGGAGTGGGTGAGCAGTTCTTC. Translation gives CASSVAGVGEQFF.

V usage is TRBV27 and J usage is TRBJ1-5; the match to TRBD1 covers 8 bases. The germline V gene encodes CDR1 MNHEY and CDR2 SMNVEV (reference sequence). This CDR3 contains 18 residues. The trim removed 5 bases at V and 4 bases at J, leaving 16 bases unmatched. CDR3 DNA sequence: TGTGCCAGCAGTGCGACCCTCCAGGGGGCGAGAGGTAATCAGCCCCAGCATTTT. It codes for CASSATLQGARGNQPQHF.

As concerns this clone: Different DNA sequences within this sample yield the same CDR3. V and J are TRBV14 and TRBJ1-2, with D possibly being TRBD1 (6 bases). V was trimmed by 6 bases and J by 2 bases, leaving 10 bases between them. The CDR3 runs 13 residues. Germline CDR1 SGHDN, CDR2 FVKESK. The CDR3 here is CASSQQGNYGYTF. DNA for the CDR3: TGTGCCAGCAGTCAACAGGGAAACTATGGCTACACCTTC.

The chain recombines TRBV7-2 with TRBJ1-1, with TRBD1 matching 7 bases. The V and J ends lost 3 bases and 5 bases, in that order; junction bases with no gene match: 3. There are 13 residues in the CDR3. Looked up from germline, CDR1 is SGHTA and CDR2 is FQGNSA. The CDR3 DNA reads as TGTGCCAGCAGCTTTGACAGGGTTACTGAAGCTTTCTTT. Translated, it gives CASSFDRVTEAFF.

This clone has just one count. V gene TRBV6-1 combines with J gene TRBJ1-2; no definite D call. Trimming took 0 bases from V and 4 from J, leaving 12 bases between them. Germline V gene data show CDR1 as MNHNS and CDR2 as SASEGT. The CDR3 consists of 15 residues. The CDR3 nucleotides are TGTGCCAGCAGTGAAGCGGGAGGGTTGGGCTATGGCTACACCTTC. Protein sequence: CASSEAGGLGYGYTF.

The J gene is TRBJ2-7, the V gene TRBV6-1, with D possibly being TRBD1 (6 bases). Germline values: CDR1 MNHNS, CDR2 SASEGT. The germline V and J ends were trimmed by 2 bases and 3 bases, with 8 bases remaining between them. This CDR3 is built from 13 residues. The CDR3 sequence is CASSESGDYEQYF. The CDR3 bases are TGTGCCAGCAGTGAATCAGGGGACTACGAGCAGTACTTC.

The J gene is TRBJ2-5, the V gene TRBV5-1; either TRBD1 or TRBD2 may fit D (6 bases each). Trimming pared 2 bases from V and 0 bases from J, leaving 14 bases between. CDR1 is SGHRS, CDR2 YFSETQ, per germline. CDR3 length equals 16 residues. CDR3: CASSFAGQSYQETQYF. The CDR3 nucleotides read TGCGCCAGCAGCTTCGCGGGACAATCATACCAAGAGACCCAGTACTTC.

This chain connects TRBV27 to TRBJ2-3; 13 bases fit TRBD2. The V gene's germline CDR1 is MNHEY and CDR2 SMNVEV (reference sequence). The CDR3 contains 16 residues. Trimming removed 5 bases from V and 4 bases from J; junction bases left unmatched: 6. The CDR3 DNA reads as TGTGCCAGCAGTATCGATGGACTAGCGGGAGCAGATACGCAGTATTTT. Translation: CASSIDGLAGADTQYF.

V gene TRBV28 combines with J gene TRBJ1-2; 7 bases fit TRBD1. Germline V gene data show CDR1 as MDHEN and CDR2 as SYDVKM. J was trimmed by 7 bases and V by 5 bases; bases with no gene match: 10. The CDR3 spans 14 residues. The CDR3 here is CASSRHRQGAGYTF. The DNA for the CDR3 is TGTGCCAGCAGTCGACACCGACAGGGCGCTGGCTACACCTTC.

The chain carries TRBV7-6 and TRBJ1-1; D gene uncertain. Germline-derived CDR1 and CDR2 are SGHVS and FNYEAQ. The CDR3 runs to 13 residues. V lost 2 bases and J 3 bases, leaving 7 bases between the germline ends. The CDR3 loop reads CASSLFQDTEAFF. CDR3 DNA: TGTGCCAGCAGCTTATTCCAGGACACTGAAGCTTTCTTT.

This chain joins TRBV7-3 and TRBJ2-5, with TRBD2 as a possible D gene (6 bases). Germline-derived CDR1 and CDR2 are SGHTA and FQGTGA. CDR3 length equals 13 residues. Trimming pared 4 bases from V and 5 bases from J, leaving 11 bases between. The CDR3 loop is CASSSGVRETQYF. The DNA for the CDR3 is TGTGCCAGCAGCTCGGGGGTTAGGGAGACCCAGTACTTC.

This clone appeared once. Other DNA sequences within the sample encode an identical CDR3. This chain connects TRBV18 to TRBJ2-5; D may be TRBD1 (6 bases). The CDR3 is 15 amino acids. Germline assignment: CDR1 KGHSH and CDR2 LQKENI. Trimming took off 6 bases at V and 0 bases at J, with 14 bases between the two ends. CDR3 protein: CASSPGTGNQETQYF. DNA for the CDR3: TGTGCCAGCTCCCCCGGAACAGGGAACCAAGAGACCCAGTACTTC.

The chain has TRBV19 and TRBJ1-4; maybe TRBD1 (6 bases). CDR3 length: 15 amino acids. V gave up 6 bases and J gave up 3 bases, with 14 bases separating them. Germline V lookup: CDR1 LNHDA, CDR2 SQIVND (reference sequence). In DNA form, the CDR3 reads TGTGCCAGTAGGGGGCTCGGGACACCTAATGAAAAACTGTTTTTT. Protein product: CASRGLGTPNEKLFF. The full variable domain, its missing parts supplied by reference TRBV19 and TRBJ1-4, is DGGITQSPKYLFRKEGQNVTLSCEQNLNHDAMYWYRQDPGQGLRLIYYSQIVNDFQKGDIAEGYSVSREKKESFPLTVTSAQKNPTAFYLCASRGLGTPNEKLFFGSGTQLSVL.

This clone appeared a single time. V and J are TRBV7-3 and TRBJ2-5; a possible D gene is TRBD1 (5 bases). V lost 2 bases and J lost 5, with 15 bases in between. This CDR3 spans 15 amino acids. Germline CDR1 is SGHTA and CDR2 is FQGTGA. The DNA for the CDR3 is TGTGCCAGCAGCTTACGTGGCAGGGTCGGCGAGACCCAGTACTTC. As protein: CASSLRGRVGETQYF.

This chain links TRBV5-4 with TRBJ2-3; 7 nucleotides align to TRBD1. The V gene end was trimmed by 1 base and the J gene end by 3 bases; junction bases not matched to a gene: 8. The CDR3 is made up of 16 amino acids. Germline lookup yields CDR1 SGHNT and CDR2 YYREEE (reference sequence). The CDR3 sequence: CASSLLSDRATDTQYF. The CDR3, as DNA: TGTGCCAGCAGCTTGCTTAGCGACAGGGCAACAGATACGCAGTATTTT.

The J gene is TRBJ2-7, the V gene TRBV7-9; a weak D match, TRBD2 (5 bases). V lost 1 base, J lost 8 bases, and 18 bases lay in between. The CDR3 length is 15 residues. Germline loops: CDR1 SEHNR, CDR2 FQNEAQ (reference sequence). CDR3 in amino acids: CASSLEGGGPGQQYF. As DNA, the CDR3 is TGTGCCAGCAGCTTAGAGGGTGGAGGACCGGGTCAGCAGTACTTC.

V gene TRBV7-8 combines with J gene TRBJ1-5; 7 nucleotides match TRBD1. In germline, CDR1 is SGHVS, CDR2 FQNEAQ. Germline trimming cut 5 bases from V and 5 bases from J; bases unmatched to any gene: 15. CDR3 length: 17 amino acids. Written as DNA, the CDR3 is TGTGCCAGCAGCCAATGGGACAGCTACTATAGATATCAGCCCCAGCATTTT. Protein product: CASSQWDSYYRYQPQHF.